The 10 T cell receptor beta chains reported below all come from one sample, sequenced in a study of blood T cell repertoires in COVID-19. Sequencing was performed with immunoSEQ multiplex PCR; in TCRdb, only in-frame clones are kept and a portion is missing. The sample has 150,000 to 200,000 clones; about 83% are singletons. Sequencing input: peripheral blood. All receptors derive from a man between 60 and 75 years old with acute or convalescent COVID-19.

The chain links TRBV3-1 (or the pseudogene TRBV3-2) to TRBJ1-5; no clear D gene. The CDR3 is 17 residues long. Between the trimmed V and J ends, which lost 0 bases and 0 bases, there was a span of 12 bases. Germline CDR1 LGHDT, CDR2 YNNKEL (reference sequence). The CDR3 region is CASSQDHGQVSNQPQHF. The CDR3 nucleotides are TGTGCCAGCAGCCAAGATCATGGGCAGGTTAGCAATCAGCCCCAGCATTTT.

This clone was counted a few times. The rearrangement links TRBV11-3 to TRBJ2-3; D uncertain. The CDR3 has 14 amino acids. Deletions cut 0 bases from V and 0 bases from J, with 4 bases between. Germline assignment: CDR1 SGHNT and CDR2 YENEEA. This CDR3 is CASSLDLSTDTQYF. The CDR3 nucleotides read TGTGCCAGCAGCTTAGACTTGAGCACAGATACGCAGTATTTT.

The rearrangement uses TRBV12-2 and TRBJ1-2; the table gives TRBD1 as D, unverified against the DNA. TRBV12-2 is assigned pseudogene status. The CDR3 is 16 residues long. CDR3 loop: CASRSSGIGTHYGYTF. In nucleotides, the CDR3 is TGTGCAAGTCGCTCCTCAGGGATCGGGACACACTATGGCTACACCTTC.

This clone has more than one count but fewer than ten. CDR3 coding DNA: TGTGCCAGCTCACTCCTCGGGACAGGGCTCTACGAGCAGTACTTC. This encodes CASSLLGTGLYEQYF. The chain recombines TRBV18 with TRBJ2-7; 9 bases line up with TRBD1. CDR1 is KGHSH and CDR2 is LQKENI in the germline V gene. The junction had 7 bases not matched to a gene; V was cut back by 4 bases and J by 3 bases. This CDR3 comprises 15 residues.

The chain carries TRBV15 and TRBJ1-2, with TRBD1 matching 7 bases. Germline trimming cut 0 bases from V and 4 bases from J; bases unmatched to any gene: 8. Looked up from germline, CDR1 is LNHNV and CDR2 is YYDKDF (reference sequence). The CDR3 is made up of 16 amino acids. CDR3 sequence (DNA): TGTGCCACCAGCAGAGATAATGGGGACAGCCTCTATGGCTACACCTTC. It is translated as CATSRDNGDSLYGYTF.

The rearrangement links TRBV5-6 to TRBJ1-5, with D perhaps TRBD1 (5 bases). The CDR3 sequence is 15 residues long. CDR1 and CDR2 (germline): SGHDT, YYEEEE. Trimming removed 0 bases from V and 8 bases from J, with 15 bases in between. The CDR3 DNA reads TGTGCCAGCAGCTTGGGGCAGGGCACATGGGAGCCCCAGCATTTT. This sequence encodes CASSLGQGTWEPQHF.

The chain employs TRBV11-2 and TRBJ2-1, with D perhaps TRBD2 (6 bases). Germline V gives CDR1 SGHAT, CDR2 FQNNGV. Trimming removed 5 bases from V and 5 bases from J, with 19 bases in between. The CDR3 loop spans 16 amino acids. For the CDR3, the DNA is TGTGCCAGCAGCCGAGTCCGGGACTGGGGCAACAATGAGCAGTTCTTC. Its protein is CASSRVRDWGNNEQFF. Combining the CDR3 with reference TRBV11-2 and TRBJ2-1 gives the whole variable domain EAGVAQSPRYKIIEKRQSVAFWCNPISGHATLYWYQQILGQGPKLLIQFQNNGVVDDSQLPKDRFSAERLKGVDSTLKIQPAKLEDSAVYLCASSRVRDWGNNEQFFGPGTRLTVL.

This chain uses TRBV3-1 (or the pseudogene TRBV3-2) with TRBJ1-2; a weak D match, TRBD1 (5 bases). The V gene's germline CDR1 is LGHDT and CDR2 YNNKEL (reference sequence). This CDR3 spans 13 amino acids. Trimming pared 6 bases from V and 7 bases from J, leaving 15 bases between. The CDR3 loop is CASRGGSESGYTF. As DNA, the CDR3 is TGTGCCAGCAGGGGGGGTTCAGAGAGTGGCTACACCTTC.

V gene TRBV6-2 or TRBV6-3 combines with J gene TRBJ1-5, with 9 bases fitting TRBD1. V shed 3 bases, J shed 3 bases, and the junction held 9 bases outside the gene matches. Looked up from germline, CDR1 is MNHEY and CDR2 is SVGEGT. The CDR3 runs to 17 residues. CDR3 amino acids: CASSYRGTGILNQPQHF. The CDR3 DNA follows: TGTGCCAGCAGTTATAGAGGGACAGGGATTCTCAATCAGCCCCAGCATTTT.

The rearrangement links TRBV7-8 to TRBJ1-2; no definite D call. Trimming left V 0 bases short and J 7 bases short, with 18 bases between. CDR3 length: 16 residues. Germline V gene lookup returns CDR1 SGHVS and CDR2 FQNEAQ. CDR3 protein: CASSLAVSAVPGGYTF. CDR3 sequence (DNA): TGTGCCAGCAGCTTAGCGGTTTCGGCGGTCCCGGGTGGCTACACCTTC.